This T cell receptor beta chain was obtained from a study of cytomegalovirus exposure and HLA in healthy donors. For the study at large: The 100 to 150 validation repertoires and the roughly 680 first-cohort repertoires shared a platform, a later analysis reported.

The germline CDR1 and CDR2 sequences are MNHEY and SVGAGI. The J segment lost 5 bases and the V segment lost 6 bases, leaving 8 bases of the junction unmatched. There are 15 residues in the CDR3. Study findings and constraints: Rarity marked most TCR sequences, yet some public TCRs occurred in many donors. Specificity for CMV antigens was confirmed in vitro for three of the CMV-associated chains. The classifier reportedly diagnosed cytomegalovirus status with high specificity and sensitivity.

There are a few counts of this clone. Its antigen is not known. Clones were sequenced by immunoSEQ multiplex PCR, and TCRdb holds only the in-frame ones, with some missing. Of some 120,000 clones listed, about 91% are singletons. The V call is TRBV6-5, the J call TRBJ2-7, with 12 bases lining up with TRBD2. The clonotype originates from a woman between 18 and 29 years old in good health and CMV-seronegative. Sequenced: PBMCs. The CDR3 region has the DNA TGTGCCAGCAGCCGACGCCCTAGCGGGGGGGACGAGCAGTACGTC. Its translation: CASSRRPSGGDEQYV.